This T cell receptor (beta chain) was recorded in a study of blood T cell repertoires in COVID-19 (dated by TCRdb to 2019 to 2021). As for the study more broadly: Collaborator samples came from the United States, Italy and Spain and covered acute and convalescent phases of COVID-19. The material from the prospective study consisted of cDNA or gDNA derived from T cells, B-cell-depleted T cells, or PBMCs. Deeply sampled blood TCRbeta repertoires from subjects exposed to, actively infected with, or recovered from COVID-19 were included in the dataset. The repertoires were released in a freely available public database meant as a resource for research on the immune response to SARS-CoV-2. Samples were obtained from the ongoing ImmuneRACE study (first 160 participants) and from 1,254 subjects provided by 6 global collaborators. The sample metadata nearly always contained a de-identified subject ID, COVID-19 status, age in years and sex. HLA class I and class II types, where available, came from metadata supplied by the sample provider rather than from assay-based typing. What the research found in general, with its limitations: The amount of clinical and demographic metadata varied by source and participant and was provided uncurated.

Points on this clone: Its antigen is unknown. No base qualities exist here, and no much larger clone lies one base off it.

In the prospective study, participants were 18 to 89 years old, resided in about two dozen geographic areas of the United States, and were enrolled through a virtual design. In the prospective study, cohorts were assigned on the basis of participant-reported clinical history obtained from a screening survey and a study questionnaire. ImmuneRACE Cohort 3 recovered participants were defined by two consecutive negative NP/OP PCR tests, healthcare professional clearance, or symptom resolution. In the prospective study, mobile phlebotomists collected whole blood, serum and a nasopharyngeal or oropharyngeal swab from each participant. Additional blood draws and questionnaires over a 2-month period could optionally be provided by prospective study participants. Before DNA extraction, prospective study blood samples were shipped either frozen or at room temperature. TCRbeta CDR3 regions were amplified from genomic DNA using the immunoSEQ Assay, a bias-controlled multiplex PCR. The original pipeline was this. The number of nucleated cells in each sample was estimated from the amplification of reference gene primers within the assay. To quantify the absolute abundance of each unique TCRbeta CDR3 rearrangement, sequence reads were collapsed and filtered. For each sample, productive Simpson clonality was calculated as the square root of Simpson's diversity index over productive rearrangements. The table was pulled from immuneACCESS by TCRdb, which kept in-frame rearrangements only. Such tables lose some clones; where checked, under half of the loss comes from unresolved V genes, and the rest has no known cause. V, J and clone size reflect that table, while D and trimming were determined from the DNA. The sample yields more than 300,000 clones; about nine tenths were counted once. The ten largest clones capture roughly 4.5% of the sample.

The sequencing sample was made of PBMCs or T cells enriched from blood (not recorded which). This clonotype originated in a man aged 25-45 years who had recovered from COVID-19.

The nucleotides read TGTGCCAGTAGTATTATCCTGAGCAATCAGCCCCAGCATTTT. Protein translation: CASSIILSNQPQHF. The V and J genes are TRBV19 and TRBJ1-5; too little of a D gene remains to name it. From cysteine to phenylalanine, the CDR3 is 14 amino acids long. The read is trimmed to its CDR3 DNA, 42 bases read in frame from base 1. The junction carries 7 bases between V and J, which are trimmed by 3 bases and 1 base respectively. Taken from the germline V gene (reference sequence), the CDR1 and CDR2 loops are LNHDA and SQIVND.